The 14 T cell receptor beta chains presented below share a single source sample, sequenced in a study of shared clonotypes between healthy human individuals. TCRdb's copy holds only in-frame clones and misses some; the assay was immunoSEQ multiplex PCR. The sample records roughly 2 million clones, 90% to 97% being singletons. Source material: naive CD4+ T cells sorted from blood. Regarding subset: CD45RA+ positively selected. The receptors here all came from a young man in good health.

This sequence joins TRBV4-3 and TRBJ1-1; D not resolved. The CDR3 covers 15 residues. Trimming left V 3 bases short and J 0 bases short, with 11 bases between. Per germline, CDR1 LGHNA and CDR2 YSLEER. The CDR3 DNA sequence: TGCGCCAGCAGCCAGGGAGTAAACATGAACACTGAAGCTTTCTTT. Its translation is CASSQGVNMNTEAFF.

The rearrangement uses TRBV10-3 and TRBJ2-3; D might be TRBD2 (6 bases). The CDR3 is made up of 13 amino acids. CDR1 and CDR2 (germline): ENHRY, SYGVKD. Trimming cost V 6 bases and J 3 bases, with 10 bases left between them. The CDR3 spells CAISERVTDTQYF. CDR3 bases: TGTGCCATCAGCGAGCGGGTTACAGATACGCAGTATTTT.

The chain links TRBV10-3 to TRBJ1-6, with 9 bases lining up with TRBD1. Germline-derived CDR1 and CDR2 are ENHRY and SYGVKD. This CDR3 has 19 amino acids. The junction had 17 bases not matched to a gene; V was cut back by 7 bases and J by 4 bases. CDR3 DNA: TGTGCCATCACCCTAAATCGACTGGTAGGGACAGGGTATAATTCACCCCTCCACTTT. Translated, it gives CAITLNRLVGTGYNSPLHF.

The rearrangement links TRBV7-8 to TRBJ2-5; D not certain. This CDR3 has 12 amino acids. V gave up 5 bases and J gave up 3 bases, with 7 bases separating them. The germline CDR1 and CDR2 sequences are SGHVS and FQNEAQ. The CDR3, as DNA: TGTGCCAGCAGCCCGCTAGAAGAGACCCAGTACTTC. It translates to CASSPLEETQYF.

The chain carries TRBV5-4 and TRBJ2-7, with D perhaps assigned TRBD1 or TRBD2 (5 bases each). CDR1 is SGHNT, CDR2 YYREEE, per germline (reference sequence). This CDR3 is 15 amino acids long. Deletions cut 4 bases from V and 0 bases from J, with 14 bases between. CDR3 sequence reads: CASSPGRRSSYEQYF. CDR3 nucleotide sequence: TGTGCCAGCAGCCCGGGACGGAGGAGCTCCTACGAGCAGTACTTC.

The rearrangement joins TRBV5-4 to TRBJ2-7, with 15 bases aligning to TRBD2. The V gene's germline CDR1 is SGHNT and CDR2 YYREEE (reference sequence). CDR3 length: 16 amino acids. The ends lost 3 bases at V and 9 bases at J; junction bases unmatched: 10. As DNA, the CDR3 is TGTGCCAGCAGCTCCGGAGGACTAGCGGGGGGGTCTCGGCAGTACTTC. It specifies CASSSGGLAGGSRQYF. Supplemented by reference TRBV5-4 and TRBJ2-7, the full variable domain reads ETGVTQSPTHLIKTRGQQVTLRCSSQSGHNTVSWYQQALGQGPQFIFQYYREEENGRGNFPPRFSGLQFPNYSSELNVNALELDDSALYLCASSSGGLAGGSRQYFGPGTRLTVT.

This rearrangement joins TRBV11-2 to TRBJ1-1; D remains ambiguous. The V gene lost 1 base and the J gene lost 1 base, with 4 bases spanning the gap. Germline CDR1 reads SGHAT; CDR2 reads FQNNGV. The CDR3 loop spans 13 amino acids. In DNA form, the CDR3 reads TGTGCCAGCAGCTTAGTCTGGAACACTGAAGCTTTCTTT. It is translated as CASSLVWNTEAFF.

The chain is built from TRBV6-6 and TRBJ2-7, with 10 nucleotides matching TRBD1. CDR1 is MNHNY, CDR2 SVGAGI, per germline (reference sequence). The CDR3 length is 14 residues. V was pared by 6 bases and J by 7 bases, with 9 bases of the junction left unmatched. Written as DNA, the CDR3 is TGTGCCAGCAGATCCGACAGGGGGCTGGGAGAGCAGTACTTC. The encoded protein is CASRSDRGLGEQYF.

The rearrangement joins TRBV5-5 to TRBJ1-5, with a tentative D call TRBD1 (5 bases). CDR3 size: 14 residues. Germline-derived CDR1 and CDR2 are SGHKS and YYEKEE (reference sequence). V dropped 4 bases and J dropped 5 bases, with 13 bases sitting between them. The CDR3 loop is CASSTSGTDQPQHF. CDR3 in DNA: TGTGCCAGCAGCACATCAGGGACCGATCAGCCCCAGCATTTT. Complete variable domain (other parts from reference TRBV5-5 and TRBJ1-5): DAGVTQSPTHLIKTRGQQVTLRCSPISGHKSVSWYQQVLGQGPQFIFQYYEKEERGRGNFPDRFSARQFPNYSSELNVNALLLGDSALYLCASSTSGTDQPQHFGDGTRLSIL.

The chain uses TRBV28 and TRBJ2-7; TRBD1 agrees at 11 bases. CDR3 length equals 17 residues. Unmatched junction bases numbered 14, after V lost 6 bases and J lost 4 bases. Germline CDR1 MDHEN, CDR2 SYDVKM. The CDR3 bases are TGTGCCAGCAGGTCGGGGACAGGGGGGCCCGGGGGGTACGAGCAGTACTTC. Its protein product is CASRSGTGGPGGYEQYF.

This chain uses TRBV4-2 with TRBJ2-6, with 9 bases that match TRBD1. After removal of 4 bases from V and 3 bases from J, the junction contained 4 bases not matched to a gene. CDR3 length: 16 amino acids. Germline V CDR1 and CDR2: LGHNA, YNFKEQ. The CDR3 DNA is TGTGCCAGCAGCCTGACAGGGGGAAGTGGGGCCAACGTCCTGACTTTC. As protein: CASSLTGGSGANVLTF.

V gene TRBV6-5 combines with J gene TRBJ1-4; 7 nucleotides align to TRBD1. J was trimmed by 2 bases and V by 2 bases; bases with no gene match: 2. Germline CDR1 is MNHEY and CDR2 is SVGAGI. The CDR3 runs 15 residues. As DNA, the CDR3 is TGTGCCAGCAGTTACGGACAGGTGACTAATGAAAAACTGTTTTTT. Translated: CASSYGQVTNEKLFF.

This sequence joins TRBV18 and TRBJ1-6; D remains unclear. Germline assignment: CDR1 KGHSH and CDR2 LQKENI. The CDR3 covers 18 residues. The V end was cut by 4 bases, the J end by 6 bases, with 22 bases between. Written as DNA, the CDR3 is TGTGCCAGCTCACAGGGAGCGGAACGTGGGGTACTTAATTCACCCCTCCACTTT. Translation: CASSQGAERGVLNSPLHF.

The chain uses TRBV6-5 and TRBJ1-1; TRBD1 agrees at 7 bases. CDR3 size: 15 residues. Trimming cost V 5 bases and J 1 base; bases outside gene matches: 7. Germline V lookup: CDR1 MNHEY, CDR2 SVGAGI. CDR3 DNA sequence: TGTGCCAGCAGTGGGGAAAACAGGGGGAACACTGAAGCTTTCTTT. It yields the protein CASSGENRGNTEAFF.